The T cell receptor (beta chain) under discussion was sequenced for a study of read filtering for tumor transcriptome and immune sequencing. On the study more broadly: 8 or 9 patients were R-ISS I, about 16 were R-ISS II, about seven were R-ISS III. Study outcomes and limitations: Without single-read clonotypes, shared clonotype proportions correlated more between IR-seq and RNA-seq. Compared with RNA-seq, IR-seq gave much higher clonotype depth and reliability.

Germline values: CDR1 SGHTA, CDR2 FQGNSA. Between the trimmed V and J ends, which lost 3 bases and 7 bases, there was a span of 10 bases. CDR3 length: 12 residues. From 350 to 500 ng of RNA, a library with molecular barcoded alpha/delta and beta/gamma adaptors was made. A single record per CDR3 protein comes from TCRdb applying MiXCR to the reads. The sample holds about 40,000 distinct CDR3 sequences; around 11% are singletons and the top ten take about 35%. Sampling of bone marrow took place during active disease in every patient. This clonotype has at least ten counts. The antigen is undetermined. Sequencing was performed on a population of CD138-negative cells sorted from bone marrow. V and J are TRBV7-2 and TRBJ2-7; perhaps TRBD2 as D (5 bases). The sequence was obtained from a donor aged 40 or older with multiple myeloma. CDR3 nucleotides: TGTGCCAGCAGCTTCATGCTAGCTGAGCAGTACTTC. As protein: CASSFMLAEQYF.